This TCR beta chain was obtained from a study of regulatory T cells in long-lasting Graves disease (dated by TCRdb to the early 2020s). About the full investigation: Newly diagnosed Graves' disease patients had taken antithyroid drugs for less than 3 months. A total of about 33 samples underwent TCR sequencing, from roughly 13 patients with persistent Graves' disease and roughly 20 patients with newly diagnosed Graves' disease. Patients with persistent Graves' disease were compared with patients with newly diagnosed Graves' disease using TCR sequencing and RNA sequencing of peripheral blood. The study was registered as a clinical trial and conducted in China.

V lost 6 bases and J lost 2 bases; the stretch between them is 17 bases long. The CDR3, from cysteine to phenylalanine, totals 15 residues. Only the CDR3 portion is preserved as DNA: 45 bases, with reading frame beginning at the first base. Receptors were amplified or captured by multiplex PCR. For sequencing, an Illumina HiSeq 4000 was employed. To build TCR beta libraries, CDR3 regions were amplified by Arm-PCR using iRepertoire HTBI primers. PCR products were gel purified before sequencing. Concerning the study's data processing: A total of 62 TRBV and about 13 TRBJ segments were identified across samples and were used for gene usage analysis of CDR3 amino acid clonotypes. COPE and FqMerger were used to merge filtered high-quality paired reads into contigs. BLAST was used to align contigs to IMGT TRBV, TRBD and TRBJ reference genes, and CDR3 was defined according to IMGT. Highly expanded clones were defined as clonotypes with a frequency above 0.1%. Shannon entropy was used to measure repertoire diversity, and the Gini coefficient was used to measure V-J evenness. A clonotype found in more than one individual was treated as public. TCRdb's own reprocessing of the public reads used fastp at Q25 and MiXCR and kept productive beta chains. Here each entry gathers all rows of one CDR3 protein and keeps the most common genes and DNA. The V and J calls were not made by the authors but by TCRdb's processing. The sample records roughly 510,000 distinct CDR3 sequences, 15% to 20% of which are singletons. Together, the top ten hold 9.5% to 15% of the sample.

Overall study outcomes, separate from this receptor: Because the primary lesion, thyroid tissue, could not be accessed, the study looked at peripheral blood alone. Patients with persistent disease shared more public clonotypes (approximately 2,500) than newly diagnosed patients did (more than 900). The authors acknowledged the small sample size as a limitation that may reduce accuracy. Lower TCR Shannon entropy and fewer highly expanded clones were observed in persistent Graves' disease patients than in newly diagnosed patients, which suggested clonal expansion. Persistent disease showed preferential use of TRBV28, TRBJ1-2 and TRBJ2-5, whereas newly diagnosed disease favored TRBV20-1 and TRBJ2-1. Sequencing and analysis were limited to the TCR beta chain.

As regards this clonotype: Which antigen it targets is not known. Nothing much larger sits one base from this clone, and base qualities are not available.

The time point label, as the study defines it: newly diagnosed GD, antithyroid drugs for less than 3 months. For both TCR sequencing and RNA sequencing, RNA was extracted from PBMCs in TRIzol. The diagnosis of Graves' disease was made according to American Thyroid Association guidelines. The patients came from an endocrinology department in Xi'an, China. Each patient gave about 8.1 milliliters of peripheral blood, collected in an EDTA anticoagulant tube. Ficoll Paque Plus density gradient separation was used to isolate PBMCs, and no further T cell sorting was done. RNA quality was checked with an Agilent 2100 Bioanalyzer and agarose gel, and concentration with a NanoDrop 2000. These data are also associated with another study on T cells in Graves' hyperthyroidism and ophthalmopathy. The second study, in turn, reports: A patient counted as having stable Graves' hyperthyroidism if no progression to ophthalmopathy occurred over 18 months of follow-up. Hyperthyroidism patients were newly diagnosed, had a disease duration of under 2 months, and were aged 18 to 65 years. Patients with uncontrolled infections, other autoimmune diseases, pregnancy or lactation were excluded. Clinical symptoms, serum thyroxine and TRAb, thyroid ultrasound, and orbital computed tomography formed the basis for the diagnoses. The first round of RT-PCR for the TCR CDR3 was performed with the HTBI primer set and the Qiagen OneStep RT-PCR kit. Blood samples also contained most of the expanded thyroid clonotypes (frequency above 0.001), which suggests that blood repertoires may reflect thyroid immune responses. In cross-validation, a model built on a 13 V-J signature told ophthalmopathy apart from stable hyperthyroidism with 87.88% sensitivity and about 81% specificity, and in testing the same model reached 80%/75%. In validation, progression to ophthalmopathy was predicted by the model with nearly 71% sensitivity and under 85% specificity, a median of roughly 6 months before onset. TCR V-J signatures able to tell the groups apart were searched for in a discovery cohort of approximately 95 patients, of whom under 45 had Graves' ophthalmopathy and around 58 had stable Graves' hyperthyroidism. An independent validation cohort of under 20 hyperthyroidism patients and approximately 15 patients who later progressed to ophthalmopathy tested prospective prediction of ophthalmopathy. For training and testing, the approximately 92 patients in the discovery cohort were randomly divided in a 7:3 ratio. In addition, the study compared T-cell repertoires in thyroid tissue and in blood from six Graves' hyperthyroidism patients. After blood sampling, hyperthyroidism patients were treated with methimazole at a starting dose of 30 mg daily, and ophthalmopathy patients were treated with high-dose intravenous methylprednisolone. Libraries were constructed in a second round of multiplex PCR, after which size selection and purification were carried out. Libraries were sequenced paired-end with 100 bp reads on an Illumina HiSeq2000. SOAPnuke was used to process the raw data, removing reads that contained adapters or uncalled bases, had a mean Phred below 15, or lacked an exact match to the constant primer or identifier. High-quality paired reads were merged with COPE v1.2.5, and unique nucleotide sequences were defined as clonotypes. Clonotypes were aligned to IMGT TRBV, TRBD and TRBJ reference segments using MiTCR v1.1. Only V-J combinations with frequency above 0.0001, covering about 99% of repertoires, were analysed. A TCS score was defined as the ratio between F50 (clonal expansion) and ExV (chaos), using BLOSUM62-based TCRdist between CDR3 peptides within each V-J. Welch's t-statistics and random forest reduced around 510 V-J features to 10 to 15, which were used in a naive Bayes classifier (R e1071). Sample size was not statistically predetermined, and investigators were not blinded to group allocation. TCR Vbeta CDR3 sequencing of 130 to 150 peripheral blood samples (roughly 41 ophthalmopathy, 75 or so hyperthyroidism and roughly 17 progressor patients) is reported in the paper.

The rearrangement joined TRBV12-3 or TRBV12-4 to TRBJ2-7, with the D gene call left open. The sequencing here drew on peripheral blood mononuclear cells (PBMCs), taken at new diagnosis, from a patient treated with antithyroid drugs. This TCR came from a man aged 18 to 30 with Graves disease. Donor details come from another sample of the same person, matched by shared clones. CDR3 protein: CASRTGFPPPYEQYF. The nucleotide sequence is TGTGCCAGCAGGACCGGATTCCCACCTCCCTACGAGCAGTACTTC.